This record concerns one T cell receptor (beta chain) sequence. Its antigen remains unidentified. This entry comes from a study of cytomegalovirus exposure and HLA in healthy donors. Broader study findings: It was assumed in the presence/absence analyses that sequencing depth was roughly uniform across donors.

The primer mix had 60 Vbeta and 13 Jbeta primers. The data were produced by immunoSEQ multiplex PCR, yet TCRdb's version contains in-frame clones alone and is incomplete. In the table there are over 150,000 clones, around 85% of which are singletons. Germline CDR1 SGHRS, CDR2 YFSETQ. J was trimmed by 8 bases and V by 5 bases; bases with no gene match: 8. This CDR3 region has 13 residues. Sequenced: PBMCs. V gene TRBV5-1 combines with J gene TRBJ2-7, with TRBD1 matching 9 bases. The clonotype originates from a male donor in good health and CMV-seronegative. CDR3 loop: CASSPGQGTQQYF. Written as DNA, the CDR3 is TGCGCCAGCAGTCCGGGACAGGGCACCCAGCAGTACTTC.